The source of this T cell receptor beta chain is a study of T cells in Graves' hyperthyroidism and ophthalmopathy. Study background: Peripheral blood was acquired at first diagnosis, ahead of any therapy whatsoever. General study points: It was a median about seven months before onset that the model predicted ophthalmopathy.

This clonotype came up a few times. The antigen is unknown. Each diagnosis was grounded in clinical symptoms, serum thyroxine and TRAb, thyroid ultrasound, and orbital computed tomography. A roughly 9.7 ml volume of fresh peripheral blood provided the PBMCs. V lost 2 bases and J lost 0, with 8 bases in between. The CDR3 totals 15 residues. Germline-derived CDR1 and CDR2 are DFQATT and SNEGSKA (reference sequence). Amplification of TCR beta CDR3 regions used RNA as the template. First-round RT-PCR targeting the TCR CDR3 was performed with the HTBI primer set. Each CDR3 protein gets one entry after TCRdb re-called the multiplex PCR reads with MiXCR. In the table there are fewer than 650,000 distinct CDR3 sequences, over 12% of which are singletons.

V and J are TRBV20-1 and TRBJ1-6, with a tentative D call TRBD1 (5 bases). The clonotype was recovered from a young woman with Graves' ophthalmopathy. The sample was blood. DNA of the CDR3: TGCAGTGCTAGACCCAGGGTCTCCTATAATTCACCCCTCCACTTT. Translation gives CSARPRVSYNSPLHF.